This TCR beta chain comes out of a study of CD8+CD57+ T cells in acquired aplastic anemia. For CDR3 and TCR beta VDJ profiling, genomic DNA was the template used. TCRdb redid the calling of the reads with MiXCR, one entry per CDR3 protein. The profile shows 130,000 or so distinct CDR3 sequences, roughly two fifths of them singletons. Germline V gives CDR1 SNHLY, CDR2 FYNNEI. CDR3 size: 12 residues. V was shortened by 2 bases and J by 11 bases, with 12 bases between the two germline ends. J is TRBJ2-5 and V is TRBV2; TRBD2 might be the D (6 bases). The TCR was taken from a human donor in good health, serving as a control. The sample consisted of sorted CD4+, CD8+, or CD8+CD57+ T cells (not recorded which) from PBMCs. The DNA for the CDR3 is TGTGCCAGCAGTGAACGGGAGTACGCGCAGTACTTC. Amino acid sequence: CASSEREYAQYF.